The 10 T cell receptor beta chains below were found in one sample sequenced in a study of blood T cell repertoires in COVID-19. Sequencing was performed with immunoSEQ multiplex PCR; in TCRdb, only in-frame clones are kept and a portion is missing. The data show nearly 35,000 clones, about 85% seen once. Sequencing was performed on peripheral blood. These receptors were collected from a human donor with acute or convalescent COVID-19. The donor label of this sample is uncertain.

The chain employs TRBV6-5 and TRBJ2-3; D possibly corresponds to TRBD1 (6 bases). This CDR3 is 15 amino acids long. Germline CDR1 MNHEY, CDR2 SVGAGI. The ends were cut back, 7 bases at V and 5 bases at J, with 19 bases in the middle. The CDR3 bases are TGTGCCAGCACCAACGGGGACAAGCGGCGAGATACGCAGTATTTT. It is translated as CASTNGDKRRDTQYF.

This clone was picked up a small number of times. The chain links TRBV6-2 or TRBV6-3 to TRBJ2-7; possibly TRBD2 for D (5 bases). This CDR3 contains 19 residues. The germline CDR1 and CDR2 sequences are MNHEY and SVGEGT. Trimming shortened V by 3 bases and J by 1 base, and 25 bases separated the two germline ends. Here the CDR3 reads CASSYLIGGSWQTSYEQYF. CDR3 nucleotide sequence: TGTGCCAGCAGTTATTTGATCGGCGGGTCGTGGCAAACATCCTACGAGCAGTACTTC.

J is TRBJ2-1 and V is TRBV4-3; D possibly corresponds to TRBD2 (7 bases). CDR1 and CDR2 from the germline V gene are LGHNA and YSLEER. Trimming removed 1 base from V and 5 bases from J, with 15 bases in between. The CDR3 consists of 16 residues. CDR3 sequence: CASSQGPGGANNEQFF. Here the CDR3 DNA reads TGCGCCAGCAGCCAAGGTCCTGGGGGGGCGAACAATGAGCAGTTCTTC.

The sample holds one count of this clone. The CDR3 sequence: CASSEWGPTISPQHF. For the CDR3, the DNA is TGTGCCAGCAGTGAGTGGGGCCCTACAATCAGCCCCCAGCATTTT. V gene TRBV6-1 combines with J gene TRBJ1-5, with D perhaps TRBD1 (5 bases). CDR3 length: 15 amino acids. The germline gives CDR1 MNHNS, CDR2 SASEGT. V gave up 3 bases and J gave up 10 bases, with 19 bases separating them.

This sequence joins TRBV7-2 and TRBJ2-1; D is perhaps TRBD2 (6 bases). CDR3 size: 13 residues. Trimming took 2 bases from V and 6 from J, leaving 8 bases between them. Germline V gene data show CDR1 as SGHTA and CDR2 as FQGNSA. DNA for the CDR3: TGTGCCAGCAGCTTACTGGGGGGCAATGAGCAGTTCTTC. It specifies CASSLLGGNEQFF.

The chain joins TRBV7-6 to TRBJ2-3; TRBD2 matches 7 bases. The V segment lost 5 bases and the J segment 1 base; nucleotides outside the gene matches: 12. Germline V gene data show CDR1 as SGHVS and CDR2 as FNYEAQ. CDR3 size: 17 residues. The CDR3 sequence is CASSGGGWPPGTDTQYF. For the CDR3, the DNA is TGTGCCAGCAGCGGGGGGGGGTGGCCCCCCGGCACAGATACGCAGTATTTT.

The chain recombines TRBV19 with TRBJ2-1; 9 nucleotides line up with TRBD1. This CDR3 comprises 15 residues. V dropped 1 base and J dropped 12; count of bases not matched to a gene: 10. In germline, CDR1 is LNHDA, CDR2 SQIVND (reference sequence). The CDR3 DNA is TGTGCCAGTAGTATAGGACAGGGGGGCCTTAACGGGCAGTTCTTC. As protein: CASSIGQGGLNGQFF.

This clone was seen once. V gene TRBV7-2 combines with J gene TRBJ2-3; 8 bases fit TRBD2. The CDR3 has 15 amino acids. Germline values: CDR1 SGHTA, CDR2 FQGNSA. V was pared by 3 bases and J by 2 bases, with 4 bases of the junction left unmatched. The CDR3 nucleotides are TGTGCCAGCAGCTTTAGCGGGACAACCACAGATACGCAGTATTTT. Its protein product is CASSFSGTTTDTQYF.

V and J are TRBV28 and TRBJ1-3, with no clear D. V shed 2 bases and J shed 0 bases, with 14 bases lying between them. This CDR3 contains 17 residues. Germline values: CDR1 MDHEN, CDR2 SYDVKM. In DNA form, the CDR3 reads TGTGCCAGCAGTTTAGTCCCCCCCGGGAGCTCTGGAAACACCATATATTTT. Its translation: CASSLVPPGSSGNTIYF.

V usage is TRBV15 and J usage is TRBJ1-4, with 12 bases lining up with TRBD1. The J segment lost 3 bases and the V segment lost 6 bases, leaving 5 bases of the junction unmatched. The CDR3 has 16 residues. The V gene's germline CDR1 is LNHNV and CDR2 YYDKDF (reference sequence). CDR3 in amino acids: CATSPGQGAANEKLFF. The CDR3 DNA reads as TGTGCCACCAGTCCGGGACAGGGGGCTGCTAATGAAAAACTGTTTTTT.